What follows are 8 T cell receptor beta chains derived from one specimen sequenced in a study of control samples from healthy donors and cancer patients. The assay was immunoSEQ multiplex PCR, and TCRdb's table has in-frame clones only and misses some. The sample holds 90,000 to 100,000 clones; around 80% are singletons and the top ten take 10% to 13%. Sequencing was carried out using blood. These TCRs come from a woman younger than 45 in good health.

This clone has a handful of counts. The rearrangement joins TRBV6-1 to TRBJ1-3; 7 bases are shared with TRBD1. The CDR3 is 17 amino acids. With V trimmed by 0 bases and J by 0 bases, 5 bases remained unmatched. Germline V CDR1 and CDR2: MNHNS, SASEGT. The DNA for the CDR3 is TGTGCCAGCAGTGAAGCTAACAGGGGAAGCTCTGGAAACACCATATATTTT. It yields the protein CASSEANRGSSGNTIYF.

The gene calls are TRBV7-8 and TRBJ1-1; perhaps TRBD1 as D (6 bases). CDR1 SGHVS and CDR2 FQNEAQ come from the germline V gene. The CDR3 spans 16 residues. V lost 2 bases and J lost 4, with 17 bases in between. CDR3 nucleotides: TGTGCCAGCAGCTTATTATCTGGACAGAAGATCACTGAAGCTTTCTTT. This gives the protein CASSLLSGQKITEAFF.

The chain links TRBV7-9 to TRBJ1-3; D remains ambiguous. Germline V gene sequence: CDR1 SEHNR, CDR2 FQNEAQ (reference sequence). V was shortened by 5 bases and J by 0 bases, with 14 bases between the two germline ends. This CDR3 is built from 16 residues. The CDR3 loop reads CASSPPFGSSGNTIYF. As DNA, the CDR3 is TGTGCCAGCAGCCCTCCTTTCGGGTCCTCTGGAAACACCATATATTTT.

The rearrangement links TRBV7-2 to TRBJ2-7; D unresolved. V gave up 5 bases and J gave up 7 bases, with 12 bases separating them. Germline V gene lookup returns CDR1 SGHTA and CDR2 FQGNSA. CDR3 length equals 12 residues. The CDR3 is CASSPGPREQYF. The DNA of the CDR3 is TGTGCCAGCAGCCCTGGCCCGCGGGAGCAGTACTTC.

This clone occurred once. The chain carries TRBV14 and TRBJ2-3; the match to TRBD2 covers 11 bases. Germline CDR1 SGHDN, CDR2 FVKESK. J lost 4 bases, V lost 6 bases, and 6 bases had no gene match. There are 15 residues in the CDR3. The CDR3 DNA follows: TGTGCCAGCAGACAGACTAGCGGGGTTGCAGATACGCAGTATTTT. This encodes CASRQTSGVADTQYF.

The chain's CDR3 is CASSVDRRGETQYF. The CDR3 DNA sequence: TGTGCCAGCAGCGTCGACCGTAGGGGAGAGACCCAGTACTTC. J is TRBJ2-5 and V is TRBV7-2, with D perhaps matching TRBD1 (5 bases). V was shortened by 5 bases and J by 4 bases, with 14 bases between the two germline ends. The CDR3 has 14 amino acids. Per the germline V gene, CDR1 is SGHTA and CDR2 is FQGNSA.

Concerning this clone: A read error may account for a junction end that differs from germline. This chain connects TRBV6-5 to TRBJ2-1, with TRBD1 as a possible D gene (6 bases). The CDR3 consists of 14 residues. The germline CDR1 and CDR2 sequences are MNHEY and SVGAGI. CDR3 amino acids: CASSDSGAPNEQFF. The CDR3 nucleotides are TGTGCCAGCAGTGACTCAGGGGCCCCCAATGAGCAGTTCTTC.

The V and J genes are TRBV6-1 and TRBJ2-5, with D perhaps TRBD2 (6 bases). V dropped 2 bases and J dropped 8 bases, with 24 bases sitting between them. CDR3 length: 17 residues. Germline assignment: CDR1 MNHNS and CDR2 SASEGT. The CDR3 sequence is CASSELGWGEMAGTQYF. The CDR3 nucleotides are TGTGCCAGCAGTGAACTAGGGTGGGGGGAGATGGCTGGAACCCAGTACTTC.